This T cell receptor (beta chain) was retrieved from a study of blood T cell repertoires in COVID-19 (dated by TCRdb to 2018 to 2021). In the study overall: Samples from collaborators originated in the United States, Italy and Spain and spanned both the acute and convalescent phases of COVID-19. The prospective study material was composed of cDNA or gDNA derived from T cells, B-cell-depleted T cells, or PBMCs. Deeply sampled blood TCRbeta repertoires from subjects exposed to, actively infected with, or recovered from COVID-19 were included in the dataset. A freely available public database, intended as a resource for researchers studying the immune response to SARS-CoV-2, is where the repertoires were released. Samples were obtained from the ongoing ImmuneRACE study (first 160 participants) and from some 1,300 subjects provided by 6 global collaborators. A de-identified subject ID, COVID-19 status, age in years and sex were almost always included in the sample metadata. Where available, HLA class I and class II types were obtained from metadata supplied by the sample provider rather than from assay-based typing. On the study overall, not on this receptor specifically: The amount of clinical and demographic metadata varied by source and participant and was provided uncurated.

Collaborating institutions collected whole blood in K2EDTA tubes following their own protocols. For TCRbeta analysis, collaborators shipped samples in one of three forms: frozen whole blood, isolated PBMCs, or DNA extracted from either of those sample types. The CDR3 holds 15 amino acids from the cysteine to the phenylalanine. CDR3 DNA is the only sequence kept; it has 45 bases, read in frame from the first base. The germline V gene specifies SGDLS as CDR1 and YYNGEE as CDR2. V is cut back by 4 bases and J by 4 bases, with 9 bases in the junction unmatched. TCRbeta CDR3 regions were amplified from genomic DNA using the immunoSEQ Assay, a bias-controlled multiplex PCR. The paper's processing steps were these. The number of nucleated cells in each sample was estimated from the amplification of reference gene primers within the assay. Sequence reads were collapsed and filtered to measure the absolute abundance of every unique TCRbeta CDR3 rearrangement. For each sample, productive Simpson clonality was calculated as the square root of Simpson's diversity index across productive rearrangements. Here the immuneACCESS table is served through TCRdb, limited to in-frame sequences with V and J called. Missing clones are a known gap in these copies; in checked studies unresolved V genes cover under half, and the rest lacks a known reason. The V and J calls and the clone size are those of that table, but D and trimming were determined from the DNA. This sample lists 30,000 to 40,000 clones; more than 80% were detected once. The ten largest account for more than 40% of the sample.

Only one count was recorded for this clone. What this receptor recognizes is not known. No clone much larger than this one lies a single base away; base qualities are absent. Sequencing was performed on peripheral blood. Recombination joined TRBV9 with TRBJ2-5, with 8 bases aligning to TRBD2. This TCR was recovered from a man in his sixties with active or convalescent COVID-19. The DNA sequence is TGTGCCAGCAGCCGTAATACGGGAGGGCCAGAGACCCAGTACTTC. It specifies CASSRNTGGPETQYF.